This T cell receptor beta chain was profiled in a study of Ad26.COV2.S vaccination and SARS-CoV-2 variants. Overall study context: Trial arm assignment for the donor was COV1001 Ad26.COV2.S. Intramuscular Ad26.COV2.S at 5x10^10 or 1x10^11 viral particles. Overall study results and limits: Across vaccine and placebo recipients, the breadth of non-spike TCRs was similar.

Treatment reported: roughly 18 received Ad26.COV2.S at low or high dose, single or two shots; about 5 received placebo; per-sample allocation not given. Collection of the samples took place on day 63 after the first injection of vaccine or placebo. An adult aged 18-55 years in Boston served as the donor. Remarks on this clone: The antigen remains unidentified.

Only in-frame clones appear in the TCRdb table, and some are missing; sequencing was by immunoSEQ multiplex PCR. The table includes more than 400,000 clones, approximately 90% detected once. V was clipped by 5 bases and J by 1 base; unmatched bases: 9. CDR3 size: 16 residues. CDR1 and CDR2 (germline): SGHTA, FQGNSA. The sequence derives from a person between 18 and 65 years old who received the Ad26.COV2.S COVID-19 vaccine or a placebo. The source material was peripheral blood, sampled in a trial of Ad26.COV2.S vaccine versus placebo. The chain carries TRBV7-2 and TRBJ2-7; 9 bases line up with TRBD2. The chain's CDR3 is CASSPPRRGGSYEQYF. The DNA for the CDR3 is TGTGCCAGCAGCCCCCCTAGGCGGGGGGGGTCCTACGAGCAGTACTTC.